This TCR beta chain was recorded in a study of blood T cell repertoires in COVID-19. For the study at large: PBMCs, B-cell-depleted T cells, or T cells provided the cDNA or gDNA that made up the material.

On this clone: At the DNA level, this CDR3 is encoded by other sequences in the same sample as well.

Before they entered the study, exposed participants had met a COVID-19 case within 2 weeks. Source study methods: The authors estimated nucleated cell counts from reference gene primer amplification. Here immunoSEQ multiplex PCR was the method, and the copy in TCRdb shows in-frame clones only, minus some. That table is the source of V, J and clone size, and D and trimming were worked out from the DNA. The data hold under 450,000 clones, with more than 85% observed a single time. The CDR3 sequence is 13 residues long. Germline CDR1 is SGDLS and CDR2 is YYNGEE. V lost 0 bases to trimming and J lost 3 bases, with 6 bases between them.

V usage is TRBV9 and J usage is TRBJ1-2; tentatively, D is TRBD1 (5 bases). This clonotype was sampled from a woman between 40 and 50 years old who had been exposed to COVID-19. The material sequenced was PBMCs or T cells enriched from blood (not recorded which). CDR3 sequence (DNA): TGTGCCAGCAGCGTAGGGGGGGACTATGGCTACACCTTC. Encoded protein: CASSVGGDYGYTF.